The 30 T cell receptor beta chains below all came from one sample that was sequenced in a study of CD8 T cells in ankylosing spondylitis. TCRdb reprocessed the 5' RACE reads with MiXCR, giving one entry per CDR3 protein. The table records approximately 16,000 distinct CDR3 sequences, 8% to 10% of them present only once. The sequenced sample was blood. These receptors all stem from a male donor with ankylosing spondylitis or in good health (not recorded which).

This clonotype appeared many times. This chain joins TRBV6-4 and TRBJ2-2, with D hard to call. Trimming shortened V by 5 bases and J by 7 bases, and 17 bases separated the two germline ends. The CDR3 consists of 15 residues. Germline CDR1 and CDR2: MRHNA and SNTAGT. CDR3 nucleotide sequence: TGTGCCAGCAGTCCCAACTTCGGATGGGGCGGGGAGCTGTTTTTT. Its protein is CASSPNFGWGGELFF.

In this sample, this clonotype turned up many times. CDR3 amino acids: CASSQGTAPQETQYF. The DNA of the CDR3 is TGTGCCAGCAGCCAAGGGACAGCACCCCAAGAGACCCAGTACTTC. The J gene is TRBJ2-5, the V gene TRBV3-2; the table's D call TRBD1 went unverified against the DNA. TRBV3-2 counts as a pseudogene. The CDR3 spans 15 residues.

A note on this clonotype: One junction end disagrees with the germline gene, perhaps due to a read error. The J gene is TRBJ2-1, the V gene TRBV5-4; no clear D gene. The CDR3 consists of 12 residues. Per the germline V gene, CDR1 is SGHNT and CDR2 is YYREEE (reference sequence). In DNA, the CDR3 is TGTTCCAGCCGCATGGGCGCCCATGAGCAGTTCTTC. This codes for CSSRMGAHEQFF.

This chain links TRBV12-3 or TRBV12-4 with TRBJ2-5; D tentatively fits TRBD1 or TRBD2 (5 bases each). The V and J ends lost 3 bases and 1 base respectively, with 9 bases between them. This CDR3 is built from 14 residues. CDR3: CASSFSGTQETQYF. The CDR3 DNA is TGTGCCAGCAGTTTTTCAGGGACCCAAGAGACCCAGTACTTC.

The V call is TRBV12-3 or TRBV12-4, the J call TRBJ2-2; D may be TRBD1 (6 bases). This CDR3 is 14 amino acids long. V lost 6 bases and J 4 bases, leaving 12 bases between the germline ends. The CDR3 here is CASRYTGITGELFF. The CDR3 DNA sequence: TGTGCCAGCAGATATACAGGGATCACCGGGGAGCTGTTTTTT.

At least ten counts were recorded for this clonotype. V usage is TRBV20-1 and J usage is TRBJ2-1, with D maybe TRBD2 (5 bases). Germline CDR1 reads DFQATT; CDR2 reads SNEGSKA (reference sequence). V lost 1 base to trimming and J lost 5 bases, with 15 bases between them. The CDR3 length is 15 residues. This CDR3 is CSARVPGLTNNEQFF. As DNA, the CDR3 is TGCAGTGCTAGAGTTCCCGGACTGACCAACAATGAGCAGTTCTTC.

There are many counts of this clonotype. The chain carries TRBV12-3 or TRBV12-4 and TRBJ2-1; 9 nucleotides align to TRBD2. With V trimmed by 2 bases and J by 4 bases, 9 bases remained unmatched. CDR3 length: 17 residues. CDR3 nucleotide sequence: TGTGCCAGCAGTTTATCCAGGCTAGCGGGGATTTACAATGAGCAGTTCTTC. It specifies CASSLSRLAGIYNEQFF.

The sample holds many counts of this clonotype. CDR3 sequence: CASSSGPMNTEAFF. The DNA of the CDR3 is TGTGCCAGCAGTTCGGGCCCCATGAACACTGAAGCTTTCTTT. The chain couples TRBV6-2 or TRBV6-3 to TRBJ1-1; D call uncertain. Deletions cut 4 bases from V and 0 bases from J, with 9 bases between. The CDR3 loop spans 14 amino acids. Germline V CDR1 and CDR2: MNHEY, SVGEGT.

The table lists this clonotype with a few counts. CDR3 in amino acids: CASRRGRGTDTQYF. CDR3 coding DNA: TGTGCCAGCAGACGGGGGCGGGGGACAGATACGCAGTATTTT. The chain employs TRBV28 and TRBJ2-3; possibly TRBD2 for D (7 bases). The CDR3 is 14 residues long. V was shortened by 6 bases and J by 3 bases, with 13 bases between the two germline ends. CDR1 MDHEN and CDR2 SYDVKM come from the germline V gene.

This clonotype has a count of ten or more. The chain has TRBV20-1 and TRBJ2-4; D gene ambiguous. The CDR3 contains 15 residues. Germline V CDR1 and CDR2: DFQATT, SNEGSKA (reference sequence). Trimming removed 6 bases at V and 0 bases at J, with 15 bases between. The DNA of the CDR3 is TGCAGTGCGAATGATCAGGTCCTAGCCAAAAACATTCAGTACTTC. The encoded protein is CSANDQVLAKNIQYF.

This clonotype was observed many times. The chain recombines TRBV11-1 with TRBJ2-2; TRBD1 matches 9 bases. Per germline, CDR1 SGHAT and CDR2 FQDESV (reference sequence). This CDR3 spans 15 amino acids. The J segment lost 4 bases and the V segment lost 4 bases, leaving 4 bases of the junction unmatched. CDR3 amino acids: CASSSGQGFTGELFF. CDR3 nucleotides: TGTGCCAGCAGCTCTGGACAGGGGTTCACCGGGGAGCTGTTTTTT.

This clonotype was seen repeatedly, ten times or more. The CDR3 coding sequence is TGCAGCGTTGGGGGACTAGCGGGGGCACCCTACAATGAGCAGTTCTTC. Its translation: CSVGGLAGAPYNEQFF. V is TRBV29-1 and J is TRBJ2-1, with TRBD2 identical over 14 bases. The length of the CDR3 is 16 residues. V shed 4 bases and J 2 bases; nucleotides not matched to a gene: 4. The germline gives CDR1 SQVTM, CDR2 ANQGSEA.

J is TRBJ2-3 and V is TRBV6-5; D not resolved. Per germline, CDR1 MNHEY and CDR2 SVGAGI. This CDR3 comprises 14 residues. Between the trimmed V and J ends, which lost 2 bases and 4 bases, there was a span of 10 bases. The CDR3 region is CASSYPGSPDTQYF. The CDR3, as DNA: TGTGCCAGCAGTTACCCCGGCTCGCCAGATACGCAGTATTTT.

A remark on this clonotype: Sequence at one end of the junction differs from germline and may be a read error. J is TRBJ2-2 and V is TRBV6-5; D might be TRBD1 (5 bases). This CDR3 is built from 13 residues. CDR1 and CDR2 (germline): MNHEY, SVGAGI. The CDR3 nucleotides read TGTACCAGCATCTCAGGGTGGACCGGGGAGCTGTTTTTT. The encoded protein is CTSISGWTGELFF.

This clonotype occurred many times. The rearrangement joins TRBV29-1 to TRBJ2-4; D possibly corresponds to TRBD1 (6 bases). The germline V gene encodes CDR1 SQVTM and CDR2 ANQGSEA. The CDR3 has 14 amino acids. V was clipped by 4 bases and J by 2 bases, with 12 bases between them. The CDR3 DNA is TGCAGCGTTGGTCCAGGGGCGACCAAAAACATTCAGTACTTC. This translates into CSVGPGATKNIQYF.

This clonotype has at least ten counts. The chain uses TRBV7-3 and TRBJ2-3; no clear D gene. Germline V CDR1 and CDR2: SGHTA, FQGTGA. The V end lost 0 bases, the J end lost 1 base, and 2 bases lay between the germline ends. This CDR3 contains 13 residues. The CDR3 reads CASSLTGTDTQYF. CDR3 DNA sequence: TGTGCCAGCAGCTTAACGGGCACAGATACGCAGTATTTT.

This clonotype appeared many times. V gene TRBV20-1 combines with J gene TRBJ1-6, with D unclear. In germline, CDR1 is DFQATT, CDR2 SNEGSKA (reference sequence). The V end was cut by 3 bases, the J end by 6 bases, with 6 bases between. This CDR3 region has 12 residues. CDR3 nucleotide sequence: TGCAGTGCTAGGGATGCTAATTCACCCCTCCACTTT. Translation: CSARDANSPLHF.

This clonotype was counted ten times or more. The rearrangement links TRBV12-3 or TRBV12-4 to TRBJ2-2, with 7 positions matching TRBD2. CDR3 length equals 16 residues. Trimming at V came to 3 bases and at J to 3 bases, leaving 7 bases not matched to a gene. The CDR3 sequence is CASSFSGGTDTGELFF. The DNA for the CDR3 is TGTGCCAGCAGTTTTTCCGGGGGGACGGACACCGGGGAGCTGTTTTTT.

This clonotype was observed at least ten times. V is TRBV4-3 and J is TRBJ1-1; D may be TRBD1 (6 bases). The CDR3 is 13 residues long. Germline V lookup: CDR1 LGHNA, CDR2 YSLEER. V lost 6 bases to trimming and J lost 0 bases, with 8 bases between them. The CDR3, as DNA: TGCGCCAGCAGGGACAGAATGAACACTGAAGCTTTCTTT. Translating it yields CASRDRMNTEAFF.

This clonotype was seen a handful of times. V usage is TRBV7-2 and J usage is TRBJ1-5; 7 bases match TRBD1. The J segment lost 5 bases and the V segment lost 4 bases, leaving 8 bases of the junction unmatched. The CDR3 is 15 residues long. Germline assignment: CDR1 SGHTA and CDR2 FQGNSA. CDR3: CASSSGGRGDQPQHF. The CDR3 DNA follows: TGTGCCAGCAGCTCAGGGGGACGGGGCGATCAGCCCCAGCATTTT. Drawing the rest from reference TRBV7-2 and TRBJ1-5, the complete variable domain is GAGVSQSPSNKVTEKGKDVELRCDPISGHTALYWYRQSLGQGLEFLIYFQGNSAPDKSGLPSDRFSAERTGGSVSTLTIQRTQQEDSAVYLCASSSGGRGDQPQHFGDGTRLSIL.

This clonotype was seen many times. The V gene is TRBV5-1, the J gene TRBJ2-7; possible D gene TRBD2, 6 bases. The CDR3 spans 14 residues. Trimming took off 4 bases at V and 3 bases at J, with 14 bases between the two ends. Germline V gene sequence: CDR1 SGHRS, CDR2 YFSETQ. The CDR3 DNA follows: TGCGCCAGCAGCCCGGAGGGATTTTACTACGAGCAGTACTTC. Translating gives CASSPEGFYYEQYF.

Comment on this clonotype: At one of its ends the junction is not consistent with the germline gene, which may arise from a read error. This chain connects TRBV20-1 to TRBJ2-3, with TRBD2 as a possible D gene (5 bases). Germline values: CDR1 DFQATT, CDR2 SNEGSKA (reference sequence). This CDR3 is built from 13 residues. The CDR3 region is CSARGMGTDTQYF. In DNA form, the CDR3 reads TGCAGTGCGAGAGGGATGGGCACAGATACGCAGTATTTT.

This clonotype has a count of ten or more. The V call is TRBV30, the J call TRBJ1-1; D is unresolved. The CDR3 sequence is 11 residues long. The germline CDR1 and CDR2 sequences are GTSNPN and SVGIG (reference sequence). The V and J ends lost 4 bases and 4 bases respectively, with 7 bases between them. The CDR3 bases are TGTGCCTGGAACAGATTCACTGAAGCTTTCTTT. As protein: CAWNRFTEAFF.

The chain carries TRBV12-3 or TRBV12-4 and TRBJ2-2, with D perhaps TRBD2 (5 bases). The CDR3 has 14 amino acids. V gave up 3 bases and J gave up 1 base, with 6 bases separating them. This chain's CDR3 is CASSFGVNTGELFF. The CDR3 DNA sequence: TGTGCCAGCAGTTTCGGGGTGAACACCGGGGAGCTGTTTTTT.

This clonotype has at least ten counts. This chain connects TRBV20-1 to TRBJ2-3; no definite D call. Germline V lookup: CDR1 DFQATT, CDR2 SNEGSKA (reference sequence). This CDR3 comprises 12 residues. Trimming removed 1 base at V and 5 bases at J, with 7 bases between. CDR3 bases: TGCAGTGCTAGAGCCCCTGAAGATACGCAGTATTTT. Residues: CSARAPEDTQYF.

Ten or more counts support this clonotype. The rearrangement uses TRBV28 and TRBJ1-1; the D is unclear. Germline CDR1 is MDHEN and CDR2 is SYDVKM. Between the trimmed V and J ends, which lost 2 bases and 5 bases, there was a span of 9 bases. This CDR3 is 13 amino acids long. CDR3: CASSLIPQTEAFF. DNA of the CDR3: TGTGCCAGCAGTTTAATCCCACAGACTGAAGCTTTCTTT.

V usage is TRBV11-2 and J usage is TRBJ2-3; maybe TRBD1 (6 bases). V was shortened by 5 bases and J by 4 bases, with 16 bases between the two germline ends. This CDR3 is 15 amino acids long. In germline, CDR1 is SGHAT, CDR2 FQNNGV. Here the CDR3 reads CASSQGRVFADTQYF. As DNA, the CDR3 is TGTGCCAGCAGCCAGGGGAGAGTATTTGCAGATACGCAGTATTTT.

The chain employs TRBV29-1 and TRBJ1-4, with unresolved D. Trimming cost V 4 bases and J 3 bases, with 9 bases left between them. Germline V CDR1 and CDR2: SQVTM, ANQGSEA. The CDR3 loop spans 13 amino acids. This chain's CDR3 is CSVGWSPNEKLFF. CDR3 coding DNA: TGCAGCGTTGGGTGGAGCCCTAATGAAAAACTGTTTTTT.

This clonotype has ten or more counts. The gene calls are TRBV28 and TRBJ2-2, with no clear D. Germline loops: CDR1 MDHEN, CDR2 SYDVKM. The germline V and J ends were trimmed by 5 bases and 3 bases, with 4 bases remaining between them. The CDR3 contains 12 residues. The CDR3 sequence: CASSRYTGELFF. The CDR3 DNA reads as TGTGCCAGCAGTCGGTACACCGGGGAGCTGTTTTTT.

This clonotype was found many times. This chain links TRBV7-6 with TRBJ2-1; perhaps TRBD2 as D (6 bases). There are 15 residues in the CDR3. V was trimmed by 1 base and J by 3 bases, leaving 10 bases between them. Germline V lookup: CDR1 SGHVS, CDR2 FNYEAQ. The CDR3 protein is CASSLVDGGYNEQFF. Written as DNA, the CDR3 is TGTGCCAGCAGCTTAGTTGACGGGGGCTACAATGAGCAGTTCTTC.